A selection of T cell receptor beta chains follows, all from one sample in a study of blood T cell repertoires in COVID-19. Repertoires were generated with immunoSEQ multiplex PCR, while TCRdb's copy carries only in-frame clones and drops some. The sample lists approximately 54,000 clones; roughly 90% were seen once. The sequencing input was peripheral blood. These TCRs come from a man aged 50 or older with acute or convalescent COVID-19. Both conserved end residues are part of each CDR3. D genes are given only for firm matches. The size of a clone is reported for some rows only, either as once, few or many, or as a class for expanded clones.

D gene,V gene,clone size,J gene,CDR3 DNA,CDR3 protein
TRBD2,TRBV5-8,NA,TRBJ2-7,TGTGCCAGCAGCCCGGGGGGTACAGCCTACGAGCAGTACTTC,CASSPGGTAYEQYF
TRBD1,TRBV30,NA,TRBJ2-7,TGTGCCTGGAGTCGCGGGACAGGGTTCTACGAGCAGTACTTC,CAWSRGTGFYEQYF
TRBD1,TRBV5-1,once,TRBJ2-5,TGCGCCAGCAGCTTGTTGGGACAGGGAAAAGAGACCCAGTACTTC,CASSLLGQGKETQYF
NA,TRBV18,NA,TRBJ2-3,TGTGCCAGCTCACCTGGAGCGGTTATCCAAGGGGATACGCAGTATTTT,CASSPGAVIQGDTQYF
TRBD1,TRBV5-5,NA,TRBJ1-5,TGTGCCAGCAGCGCGCTACAGGGGACCAATAGCAATCAGCCCCAGCATTTT,CASSALQGTNSNQPQHF
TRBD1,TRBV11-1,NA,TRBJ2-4,TGTGCCAGCAGCTTACAGACAGGGTCGGTAAACATTCAGTACTTC,CASSLQTGSVNIQYF
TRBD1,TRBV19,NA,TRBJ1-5,TGTGCCAGTAGGGACAGGGGGAATCAGCCCCAGCATTTT,CASRDRGNQPQHF
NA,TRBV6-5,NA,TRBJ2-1,TGTGCCAGCAGTTACTCGACAGTTGACAATGAGCAGTTCTTC,CASSYSTVDNEQFF
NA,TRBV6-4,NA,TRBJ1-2,TGTGCCAGCAGTGACGGTAGTATCTATGGCTACACCTTC,CASSDGSIYGYTF
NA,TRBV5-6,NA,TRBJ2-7,TGTGCCAGCAGCTACGGTAACTCCTACGAGCAGTACTTC,CASSYGNSYEQYF
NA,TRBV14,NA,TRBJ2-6,TGTGCCAGCAGCAAAGATGTGGGCGGGCCAGCCTCTGGGGCCAACGTCCTGACTTTC,CASSKDVGGPASGANVLTF
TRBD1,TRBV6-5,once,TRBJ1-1,TGTGCCAGCAGTCTGGACAGGGGGAACACTGAAGCTTTCTTT,CASSLDRGNTEAFF
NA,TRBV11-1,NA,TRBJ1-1,TGTGCCAGCAGCCCTCGTCACAGCCCGAACACTGAAGCTTTCTTT,CASSPRHSPNTEAFF
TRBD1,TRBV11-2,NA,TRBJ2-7,TGTGCCAGCAGAGAGAGACAGGGAGCCTACGAGCAGTACTTC,CASRERQGAYEQYF
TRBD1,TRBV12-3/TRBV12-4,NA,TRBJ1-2,TGTGCCAGCAGCCAGGGACAGGTCGGCTACACCTTC,CASSQGQVGYTF
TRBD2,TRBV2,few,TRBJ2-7,TGTGCCAGCAGAGACTTGGGACTAGTCTACGAGCAGTACTTC,CASRDLGLVYEQYF
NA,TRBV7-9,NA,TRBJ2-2,TGTGCCAGCAGCTTATGGAGCCCCCACACCGGGGAGCTGTTTTTT,CASSLWSPHTGELFF
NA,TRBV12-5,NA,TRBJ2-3,TGTGCTAGTGGTTTGGGGGTGGACACAGGGGATACGCAGTATTTT,CASGLGVDTGDTQYF
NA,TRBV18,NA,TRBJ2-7,TGTGCCAGCTCACCCTTTCAGGGGACCCACTACGAGCAGTACTTC,CASSPFQGTHYEQYF
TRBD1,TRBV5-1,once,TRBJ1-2,TGCGCCAGCAGCCCGGGTGCAGGGGGCTTCTATGGCTACACCTTC,CASSPGAGGFYGYTF
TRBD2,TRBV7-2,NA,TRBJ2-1,TGTGCCAGCAGCATTGACAGGACTAGCGGGAGATACAATGAGCAGTTCTTC,CASSIDRTSGRYNEQFF
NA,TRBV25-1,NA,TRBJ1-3,TGTGCCAGCAAGGTGACAACGGGAAACACCATATATTTT,CASKVTTGNTIYF
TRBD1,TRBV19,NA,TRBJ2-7,TGTGCCAGTAGTGCGACAGGGACCGCCTACGAGCAGTACTTC,CASSATGTAYEQYF
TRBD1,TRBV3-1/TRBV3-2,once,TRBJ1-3,TGTGCCAGCAGCCAAGCGGGACAGGGTGGAAACACCATATATTTT,CASSQAGQGGNTIYF
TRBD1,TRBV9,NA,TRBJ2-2,TGTGCCAGCTCCGACAGGGGGCGGAACACCGGGGAGCTGTTTTTT,CASSDRGRNTGELFF
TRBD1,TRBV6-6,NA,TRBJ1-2,TGTGCCAGCAGCCACTCGGGACAGGGGAACTATGGCTACACCTTC,CASSHSGQGNYGYTF
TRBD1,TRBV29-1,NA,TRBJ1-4,TGCAGCGTTGAAATCCCATTACAGGGGGCCACCGAAAAACTGTTTTTT,CSVEIPLQGATEKLFF
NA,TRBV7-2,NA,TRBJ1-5,TGTGCCAGCAGCTTAGCGGCGGCCAAGCAGCCCCAGCATTTT,CASSLAAAKQPQHF